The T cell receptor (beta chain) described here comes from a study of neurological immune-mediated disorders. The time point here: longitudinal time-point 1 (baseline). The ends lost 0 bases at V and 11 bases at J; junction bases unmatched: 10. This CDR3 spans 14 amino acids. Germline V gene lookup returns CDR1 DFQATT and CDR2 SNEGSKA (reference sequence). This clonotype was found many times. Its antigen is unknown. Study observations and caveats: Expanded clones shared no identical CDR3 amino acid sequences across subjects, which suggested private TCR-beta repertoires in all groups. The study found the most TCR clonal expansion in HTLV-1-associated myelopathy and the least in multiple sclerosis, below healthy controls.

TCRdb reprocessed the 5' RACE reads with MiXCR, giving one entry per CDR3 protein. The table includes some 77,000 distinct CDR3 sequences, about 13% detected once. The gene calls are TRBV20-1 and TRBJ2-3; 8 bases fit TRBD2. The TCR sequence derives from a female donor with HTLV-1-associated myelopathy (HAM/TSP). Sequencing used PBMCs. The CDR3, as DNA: TGCAGTGCTAGAGACCGGGGGGGCAGCCAAAAGCAGTATTTT. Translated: CSARDRGGSQKQYF.